These T cell receptor beta chains were read from a single sample in a study of OX40 agonist ivuxolimab in advanced cancers. Produced via immunoSEQ multiplex PCR; TCRdb's table is partial and in-frame only. The table records some 72,000 clones, roughly 93% of them present only once. Source: CD4+ or CD8+ T cells sorted from blood, taken in a trial of the OX40 agonist ivuxolimab. Receptor source: an adult with an advanced solid tumor such as melanoma, head and neck, liver or kidney cancer. Both conserved end residues are part of each CDR3. Fields, in order: J gene, D gene, V gene, clone size, CDR3 protein, CDR3 DNA. The D gene is left open where the match is weak. Rows give clone size only sometimes, using once, few, many, or a class for an expanded clone.

>TRBJ1-4|-|TRBV7-9|-
CASSLITFATNEKLFF
TGTGCCAGCAGCTTAATAACCTTTGCAACTAATGAAAAACTGTTTTTT
>TRBJ1-1|-|TRBV6-5|-
CASSYSRWVRTTEAFF
TGTGCCAGCAGTTACTCGCGGTGGGTTCGGACCACTGAAGCTTTCTTT
>TRBJ2-7|-|TRBV2|-
CAISRTYEQYF
TGTGCCATAAGCCGGACCTACGAGCAGTACTTC
>TRBJ2-3|-|TRBV25-1|-
CASSESAARDTQYF
TGTGCCAGCAGTGAATCCGCGGCTCGAGATACGCAGTATTTT
>TRBJ2-5|-|TRBV29-1|-
CSGRDNQETQYF
TGCAGCGGCCGGGACAACCAAGAGACCCAGTACTTC
>TRBJ2-7|-|TRBV7-2|-
CASSLPIGVGRQYF
TGTGCCAGCAGCTTACCGATTGGAGTAGGAAGGCAGTACTTC
>TRBJ2-3|-|TRBV27|-
CASRRGSTDTQYF
TGTGCCAGCAGGAGGGGGAGCACAGATACGCAGTATTTT
>TRBJ2-7|TRBD1|TRBV18|-
CASSRDRDYEQYF
TGTGCCAGCTCACGGGACAGAGACTACGAGCAGTACTTC
>TRBJ2-6|-|TRBV19|-
CASTGAHGANVLTF
TGTGCCAGTACAGGGGCGCACGGGGCCAACGTCCTGACTTTC
>TRBJ1-4|-|TRBV21-1|few
CASSKGEKLFF
TGTGCCAGCAGCAAAGGTGAAAAACTGTTTTTT
>TRBJ1-6|TRBD1|TRBV6-4|few
CASGDRNSPLHF
TGTGCCAGCGGGGACAGGAATTCACCCCTCCACTTT
>TRBJ2-1|TRBD2|TRBV5-4|-
CASSSQRGEQFF
TGTGCCAGCAGCTCCCAGCGGGGAGAGCAGTTCTTC
>TRBJ1-2|TRBD1|TRBV7-6|-
CASSPGTGTIYGYTF
TGTGCCAGCAGCCCAGGGACAGGGACAATTTATGGCTACACCTTC
>TRBJ2-1|TRBD1|TRBV5-1|-
CASSSGQGGNSGQFF
TGCGCCAGCAGCTCCGGACAGGGGGGCAATTCTGGGCAGTTCTTC
>TRBJ2-5|-|TRBV29-1|-
CSLGTTGRETQYF
TGCAGCCTAGGAACAACAGGGAGGGAGACCCAGTACTTC
>TRBJ2-7|-|TRBV23-1|-
CASSHLTGNLRSEQYF
TGCGCCAGCAGTCACCTAACCGGGAACCTCCGCAGCGAGCAGTACTTC
>TRBJ1-5|-|TRBV6-5|once
CASSYGIGNNQPQHF
TGTGCCAGCAGTTACGGGATAGGGAACAATCAGCCCCAGCATTTT
>TRBJ2-7|-|TRBV6-5|-
CASRVPFSYEQYF
TGTGCCAGCAGGGTGCCATTCTCCTACGAGCAGTACTTC
>TRBJ1-1|-|TRBV28|few
CASSLIPGQKGGNTEAFF
TGTGCCAGCAGTTTAATCCCTGGACAGAAGGGTGGGAACACTGAAGCTTTCTTT
>TRBJ1-1|-|TRBV5-4|-
CASSPAPPAGDTEAFF
TGTGCCAGCAGCCCAGCTCCTCCGGCCGGCGACACTGAAGCTTTCTTT
>TRBJ2-5|TRBD2|TRBV5-1|-
CASSLVSGGGETQYF
TGCGCCAGCAGCTTGGTTAGCGGGGGCGGAGAGACCCAGTACTTC
>TRBJ2-3|-|TRBV19|-
CASSIDQDTTQYF
TGTGCCAGTAGTATAGATCAAGACACTACGCAGTATTTT
>TRBJ2-7|TRBD1|TRBV5-1|-
CASSSTGASYEQYF
TGCGCCAGCAGTTCAACAGGGGCCTCCTACGAGCAGTACTTC
>TRBJ2-7|-|TRBV4-1|-
CASSSQRGLYEQYF
TGCGCCAGCAGCTCTCAGCGCGGTCTCTACGAGCAGTACTTC
>TRBJ2-3|-|TRBV18|-
CASSLGGGTDTQYF
TGTGCCAGCTCACTCGGGGGAGGCACAGATACGCAGTATTTT
>TRBJ1-2|-|TRBV4-1|once
CASSQGSGKAYYGYTF
TGCGCCAGCAGCCAAGGTTCAGGGAAGGCCTACTATGGCTACACCTTC